Presented here are 18 T cell receptor beta chains from one specimen sequenced in a study of T cell repertoires in cytomegalovirus infection. Via MiXCR, TCRdb re-called the reads, giving one row per CDR3 protein. Among about 920,000 distinct CDR3 sequences listed, approximately 32% were seen once. No cognate antigen is known for these TCRs. Sample: cultured CD8+ T cells from PBMCs, taken from culture after CMV antigen stimulation. Receptors originate from a human donor in good health (CMV status not recorded). Some clones in this sample may be carry-over from other donors' samples.

This chain connects TRBV9 to TRBJ1-5; 7 nucleotides agree with TRBD1. The CDR3 is made up of 15 amino acids. Looked up from germline, CDR1 is SGDLS and CDR2 is YYNGEE. The V and J ends lost 3 bases and 4 bases, in that order; junction bases with no gene match: 7. The CDR3 protein is CASSETGIGNQPQHF. In DNA form, the CDR3 reads TGTGCCAGCAGCGAGACAGGGATAGGGAATCAGCCCCAGCATTTT.

Turning to this clonotype: This may arise from a read error, as a much more abundant clone is one base away. V is TRBV19 and J is TRBJ1-1; D possibly corresponds to TRBD1 (5 bases). Trimming stripped 3 bases from V and 2 bases from J, with 7 bases between. The CDR3 extends over 13 amino acids. Germline CDR1 and CDR2: LNHDA and SQIVND (reference sequence). This CDR3 reads CASSIGDNTEAFF. The CDR3 DNA reads as TGTGCCAGTAGTATTGGGGACAACACTGAAGCTTTCTTT.

The chain combines TRBV6-6 with TRBJ1-2; possible D gene TRBD1, 6 bases. Germline CDR1 reads MNHNY; CDR2 reads SVGAGI (reference sequence). The length of the CDR3 is 18 residues. Deletions cut 3 bases from V and 4 bases from J, with 24 bases between. The CDR3 loop reads CASSYRESRGGLIYGYTF. The CDR3 DNA reads TGTGCCAGCAGTTATAGGGAATCCAGGGGAGGCCTGATCTATGGCTACACCTTC.

This clonotype has a handful of counts. A junction boundary mismatches the germline segment, possibly from a read error. The genes are TRBV7-7 and TRBJ2-5; TRBD2 is a possible D gene (6 bases). This CDR3 is 15 amino acids long. Germline V gives CDR1 SSHAT, CDR2 FNYEAQ (reference sequence). The CDR3 DNA reads as TGTGCTAGCAGCTTAGTCGCTAGCGTAATGGAGACCCAGTACTTC. It translates to CASSLVASVMETQYF.

This chain links TRBV27 with TRBJ2-7, with D perhaps matching TRBD1 (6 bases). V gave up 5 bases and J gave up 0 bases, with 23 bases separating them. This CDR3 has 18 residues. Germline V gene data show CDR1 as MNHEY and CDR2 as SMNVEV (reference sequence). The CDR3 DNA is TGTGCCAGCAGTCCAACGTGGACAGTTCAAAGGAGCTCCTACGAGCAGTACGTC. Amino acids: CASSPTWTVQRSSYEQYV.

The V call is TRBV9, the J call TRBJ2-7; D unclear. This CDR3 has 12 residues. CDR1 and CDR2 (germline): SGDLS, YYNGEE. With 3 bases removed from V and 3 bases from J, the gap between germline ends came to 7 bases. The CDR3 here is CASSAHNYEQYV. In DNA form, the CDR3 reads TGTGCCAGCAGCGCTCATAACTACGAGCAGTACGTC.

This clonotype was observed once. The V call is TRBV5-1, the J call TRBJ1-2; 7 bases line up with TRBD1. CDR3 size: 16 residues. The junction had 17 bases not matched to a gene; V was cut back by 4 bases and J by 8 bases. Germline CDR1 SGHRS, CDR2 YFSETQ. The CDR3 loop reads CASSLATSGGNEGYTF. The CDR3 DNA is TGCGCCAGCAGCCTTGCCACGTCAGGGGGAAATGAGGGCTACACCTTC.

The chain joins TRBV12-3 or TRBV12-4 to TRBJ1-2, with 10 bases fitting TRBD1. The junction had 11 bases not matched to a gene; V was cut back by 6 bases and J by 4 bases. This CDR3 comprises 16 residues. CDR3 amino acids: CASRSTGTGVAYGYTF. The CDR3 DNA is TGTGCCAGCAGAAGCACCGGGACAGGGGTCGCCTATGGCTACACCTTC.

This chain connects TRBV12-3 or TRBV12-4 to TRBJ2-1; D possibly uses TRBD1 or TRBD2 (5 bases each). The CDR3 consists of 14 residues. V was shortened by 2 bases and J by 7 bases, with 12 bases between the two germline ends. The CDR3 loop reads CASSLMDWGNEQFF. The DNA of the CDR3 is TGTGCCAGCAGTTTAATGGACTGGGGGAATGAGCAGTTCTTC.

V is TRBV28 and J is TRBJ2-4; a weak D match, TRBD1 (6 bases). This CDR3 has 14 residues. Germline V gene lookup returns CDR1 MDHEN and CDR2 SYDVKM. Trimming took 5 bases from V and 7 from J, leaving 15 bases between them. CDR3 bases: TGTGCCAGCAGTCCCCGACAGGCCTGGAACATTCAGTACTTC. It yields the protein CASSPRQAWNIQYF.

This clonotype was seen repeatedly, ten times or more. The chain couples TRBV27 to TRBJ2-2; 9 bases map to TRBD2. CDR1 is MNHEY, CDR2 SMNVEV, per germline (reference sequence). The CDR3 is 19 amino acids. V shed 3 bases, J shed 0 bases, and the junction held 11 bases outside the gene matches. The CDR3 DNA is TGTGCCAGCAGTTTCCTGGCTAGCGGGGTCGACGCGAACACCGGGGAGCTGTTTTTT. It yields the protein CASSFLASGVDANTGELFF.

V usage is TRBV6-1 and J usage is TRBJ2-5; D could derive from TRBD1 or TRBD2 (5 bases each). V gave up 6 bases and J gave up 9 bases, with 11 bases separating them. This CDR3 spans 11 amino acids. Germline CDR1 reads MNHNS; CDR2 reads SASEGT. DNA of the CDR3: TGTGCCAGCAGGGGACCCCTGGCCCAGTACTTC. This sequence encodes CASRGPLAQYF.

This clonotype was recorded many times. The chain links TRBV7-9 to TRBJ1-2; D gene ambiguous. The CDR3 is 15 residues long. With 1 base removed from V and 3 bases from J, the gap between germline ends came to 12 bases. CDR1 and CDR2 (germline): SEHNR, FQNEAQ (reference sequence). The CDR3 nucleotides read TGTGCCAGCAGCTTAGATGTCGGGAATTACTATGGCTACACCTTC. It is translated as CASSLDVGNYYGYTF. Drawing the rest from reference TRBV7-9 and TRBJ1-2, the complete variable domain is DTGVSQNPRHKITKRGQNVTFRCDPISEHNRLYWYRQTLGQGPEFLTYFQNEAQLEKSRLLSDRFSAERPKGSFSTLEIQRTEQGDSAMYLCASSLDVGNYYGYTFGSGTRLTVV.

In its sample, this clonotype was seen a few times. This chain uses TRBV20-1 with TRBJ1-5; 7 bases match TRBD1. V shed 0 bases, J shed 0 bases, and the junction held 14 bases outside the gene matches. Germline values: CDR1 DFQATT, CDR2 SNEGSKA (reference sequence). CDR3 size: 19 residues. CDR3 DNA: TGCAGTGCTAGAGACCTAAAGGACAGGACTCTTTATAGCAATCAGCCCCAGCATTTT. Its translation is CSARDLKDRTLYSNQPQHF.

The V call is TRBV18, the J call TRBJ2-3; D unresolved. V was cut by 3 bases and J by 5 bases, with 15 bases left in between. From germline, CDR1 is KGHSH and CDR2 LQKENI. The CDR3 is made up of 15 amino acids. The CDR3 DNA is TGTGCCAGCTCACCGGCCCGGACGATGCAAGATACGCAGTATTTT. This codes for CASSPARTMQDTQYF. Looking up the rest from reference TRBV18 and TRBJ2-3 gives the full variable domain: NAGVMQNPRHLVRRRGQEARLRCSPMKGHSHVYWYRQLPEEGLKFMVYLQKENIIDESGMPKERFSAEFPKEGPSILRIQQVVRGDSAAYFCASSPARTMQDTQYFGPGTRLTVL.

The gene calls are TRBV7-2 and TRBJ2-1, with 12 bases fitting TRBD2. V lost 5 bases and J lost 4; bases outside the gene matches: 18. The CDR3 spans 20 residues. Germline V CDR1 and CDR2: SGHTA, FQGNSA. In DNA form, the CDR3 reads TGTGCCAGCAGCCATACCCAAAGACCCGGGACTAGCGGGTCATACAATGAGCAGTTCTTC. This translates into CASSHTQRPGTSGSYNEQFF. Supplemented by reference TRBV7-2 and TRBJ2-1, the full variable domain reads GAGVSQSPSNKVTEKGKDVELRCDPISGHTALYWYRQSLGQGLEFLIYFQGNSAPDKSGLPSDRFSAERTGGSVSTLTIQRTQQEDSAVYLCASSHTQRPGTSGSYNEQFFGPGTRLTVL.

This clonotype came up a few times. The genes are TRBV14 and TRBJ2-1; 13 bases fit TRBD2. This CDR3 has 18 residues. The V gene's germline CDR1 is SGHDN and CDR2 FVKESK. The ends lost 4 bases at V and 3 bases at J; junction bases unmatched: 9. CDR3 in DNA: TGTGCCAGCAGCCCGGGACTAGCGGGGCCTACGCTCTACAATGAGCAGTTCTTC. Translation gives CASSPGLAGPTLYNEQFF.

The chain links TRBV24-1 to TRBJ2-3; D not resolved. The germline CDR1 and CDR2 sequences are KGHDR and SFDVKD. Trimming shortened V by 3 bases and J by 2 bases, and 14 bases separated the two germline ends. The CDR3 is made up of 16 amino acids. CDR3: CATSDRGKGDTDTQYF. Here the CDR3 DNA reads TGTGCCACCAGTGATCGCGGAAAGGGCGACACAGATACGCAGTATTTT.